A selection of T cell receptor beta chains follows, all from one sample in a study of blood T cells in healthy people across ages. TCRdb reprocessed the 5' RACE reads via MiXCR and lists one record per CDR3 protein. The sample lists over 1,500,000 distinct CDR3 sequences; 30% to 40% were seen once. Input material: blood. The receptors stem from a human donor in good health. The CDR3 runs from the conserved cysteine through the conserved F or W. A D gene is named only where the DNA matches it firmly. Rows may omit the clone size; those that give it use once, few, many or a size class.

>.|TRBJ1-2|TRBV20-1|14|TRBD1
CSASHRGSNYGYTF
TGCAGTGCTAGCCACAGGGGGTCTAACTATGGCTACACCTTC
>.|TRBJ2-3|TRBV5-1|15|.
CASSFGEWSTDTQYF
TGCGCCAGCAGCTTCGGGGAATGGAGCACAGATACGCAGTATTTT
>.|TRBJ1-2|TRBV4-2|15|.
CASSQDRAKYYGYTF
TGTGCCAGCAGCCAAGATAGGGCTAAGTACTATGGCTACACCTTC
>.|TRBJ2-7|TRBV10-3|12|.
CAISEGGYEQYF
TGTGCCATCAGTGAGGGGGGGTACGAGCAGTACTTC
>.|TRBJ2-7|TRBV20-1|14|.
CSAVDPNLPYEQYF
TGCAGTGCAGTCGACCCCAACCTCCCCTACGAGCAGTACTTC
>few|TRBJ2-7|TRBV5-1|14|TRBD1
CASSLQGRGYEQYF
TGCGCCAGCAGCTTACAGGGGCGTGGATACGAGCAGTACTTC
>once|TRBJ1-1|TRBV12-3/TRBV12-4|14|.
CASTHRGGGTEAFF
TGTGCCAGCACCCATAGGGGCGGCGGAACTGAAGCTTTCTTT
>.|TRBJ1-1|TRBV6-2/TRBV6-3|14|.
CASRWTAPNTEAFF
TGTGCCAGCAGATGGACAGCACCGAACACTGAAGCTTTCTTT
>many|TRBJ2-1|TRBV20-1|16|TRBD2
CSATTASGGAGNEQFF
TGCAGTGCTACCACCGCTAGCGGGGGGGCGGGAAATGAGCAGTTCTTC
>few|TRBJ1-2|TRBV10-3|12|.
CAIMSIRDGYTF
TGTGCCATCATGTCGATCCGGGATGGCTACACCTTC
>.|TRBJ2-6|TRBV10-3|16|.
CAISETRQAWANVLTF
TGTGCCATCAGTGAGACAAGACAGGCCTGGGCCAACGTCCTGACTTTC
>.|TRBJ2-3|TRBV4-3|15|.
CASSPGVISRDTQYF
TGCGCCAGCAGCCCCGGGGTGATCTCTCGTGATACGCAGTATTTT
>.|TRBJ1-5|TRBV7-9|17|TRBD1
CASSSGQGVGGNQPQHF
TGTGCCAGCAGCTCAGGACAGGGGGTTGGGGGCAATCAGCCCCAGCATTTT
>.|TRBJ2-5|TRBV6-5|14|.
CASSYQGGQETQYF
TGTGCCAGCAGTTACCAGGGGGGCCAAGAGACCCAGTACTTC
>few|TRBJ2-1|TRBV9|15|.
CASSGGFTYYNEQFF
TGTGCCAGCAGCGGGGGGTTCACTTACTACAATGAGCAGTTCTTC
>.|TRBJ1-2|TRBV20-1|15|.
CSAPKGVGPQYGYTF
TGCAGTGCCCCAAAAGGGGTGGGTCCTCAGTATGGCTACACCTTC
>few|TRBJ1-5|TRBV29-1|14|.
CSVGSGNSNQPQHF
TGCAGCGTCGGATCGGGAAATAGCAATCAGCCCCAGCATTTT
>.|TRBJ2-7|TRBV12-3/TRBV12-4|13|TRBD1
CASTPDRAYEQYF
TGTGCCAGCACCCCGGACAGGGCCTACGAGCAGTACTTC
>few|TRBJ2-7|TRBV7-8|14|.
CASSSVDPIYEQYF
TGTGCCAGCAGCTCCGTGGACCCGATCTACGAGCAGTACTTC
>.|TRBJ2-7|TRBV4-1|12|TRBD1
CASSPGDSEQYF
TGCGCCAGCAGCCCTGGGGACAGTGAGCAGTACTTC
>few|TRBJ2-5|TRBV18|14|.
CASSLDYGQGTQYF
TGTGCCAGCTCACTGGACTACGGGCAGGGGACCCAGTACTTC
>few|TRBJ2-1|TRBV6-2/TRBV6-3|17|TRBD1
CASSYPSGQGGYNEQFF
TGTGCCAGCAGTTACCCCTCGGGACAGGGGGGATACAATGAGCAGTTCTTC
>.|TRBJ2-3|TRBV4-2|17|TRBD2
CASSQDRTSGYTDTQYF
TGTGCCAGCAGCCAAGATCGGACTAGTGGATACACAGATACGCAGTATTTT
>.|TRBJ1-1|TRBV29-1|11|.
CSVFLGTEAFF
TGCAGCGTTTTTCTGGGAACTGAAGCTTTCTTT
>.|TRBJ2-1|TRBV25-1|15|TRBD2
CACNYPGGAYNEQFF
TGTGCCTGCAACTACCCCGGGGGGGCGTACAATGAGCAGTTCTTC
>.|TRBJ2-3|TRBV10-3|17|TRBD2
CAISQTWLAGGTDTQYF
TGTGCCATCAGCCAGACTTGGCTAGCGGGGGGCACAGATACGCAGTATTTT
>.|TRBJ2-3|TRBV7-8|12|.
CASSQVENTQYF
TGTGCCAGCAGCCAGGTGGAGAATACGCAGTATTTT
>few|TRBJ2-2|TRBV7-9|16|TRBD1
CASSSFRQGNTGELFF
TGTGCCAGCAGCTCATTCCGACAGGGGAACACCGGGGAGCTGTTTTTT
>.|TRBJ2-7|TRBV6-6|13|.
CASTRQQGYEQYF
TGTGCCAGCACAAGACAACAGGGATACGAGCAGTACTTC